These 16 T cell receptor beta chains came from one sample sequenced in a study of shared clonotypes between healthy human individuals. Sequencing used immunoSEQ multiplex PCR; TCRdb keeps in-frame clones, though not all of them. The sample records 2 million to 2.5 million clones, 90% to 95% being singletons. Sequences were obtained from naive CD4+ T cells sorted from blood. Subset reported: CD45RA+ positively selected. The origin of the receptors is a man aged 18 to 29 in good health.

J is TRBJ2-1 and V is TRBV6-1; TRBD2 matches at 8 bases. CDR1 is MNHNS and CDR2 is SASEGT in the germline V gene. There are 14 residues in the CDR3. J lost 0 bases, V lost 9 bases, and 4 bases had no gene match. The CDR3 loop is CASTGTSSYNEQFF. DNA of the CDR3: TGTGCCAGTACCGGGACTAGCTCCTACAATGAGCAGTTCTTC.

The chain carries TRBV29-1 and TRBJ2-3; 12 positions agree with TRBD2. V dropped 4 bases and J dropped 1; count of bases not matched to a gene: 3. Germline CDR1 and CDR2: SQVTM and ANQGSEA. This CDR3 region has 15 residues. Written as DNA, the CDR3 is TGCAGCGTTGTTCGACTAGCGGGAGGCACAGATACGCAGTATTTT. Protein: CSVVRLAGGTDTQYF.

The rearrangement joins TRBV6-5 to TRBJ1-2, with a tentative D call TRBD1 (5 bases). The V end was cut by 2 bases, the J end by 2 bases, with 9 bases between. CDR1 is MNHEY, CDR2 SVGAGI, per germline. The CDR3 is made up of 14 amino acids. Here the CDR3 DNA reads TGTGCCAGCAGTTACAAGACAGTAAACTATGGCTACACCTTC. Its protein is CASSYKTVNYGYTF.

The genes are TRBV9 and TRBJ2-7; 11 positions match TRBD1. CDR1 is SGDLS, CDR2 YYNGEE, per germline. The ends lost 3 bases at V and 2 bases at J; junction bases unmatched: 4. This CDR3 comprises 15 residues. DNA of the CDR3: TGTGCCAGCAGCGCCCCGGGACAGGGGGCCTACGAGCAGTACTTC. Its translation: CASSAPGQGAYEQYF.

This clone occurred a few times. Other DNA variants within this sample encode the same CDR3. The chain combines TRBV7-2 with TRBJ2-1; 9 positions match TRBD2. Trimming removed 1 base from V and 5 bases from J; junction bases left unmatched: 3. The CDR3 has 15 amino acids. Germline CDR1 and CDR2: SGHTA and FQGNSA. The CDR3: CASSLGGRADNEQFF. The CDR3 nucleotides are TGTGCCAGCAGCTTAGGCGGGAGGGCCGACAATGAGCAGTTCTTC.

The V gene is TRBV9, the J gene TRBJ2-3; tentative D call: TRBD1 (5 bases). Trimming removed 0 bases at V and 0 bases at J, with 14 bases between. The CDR3 totals 17 residues. Germline values: CDR1 SGDLS, CDR2 YYNGEE. Here the CDR3 reads CASSVEAWGLSTDTQYF. Written as DNA, the CDR3 is TGTGCCAGCAGCGTAGAAGCTTGGGGCTTAAGCACAGATACGCAGTATTTT.

This clone is a singleton in its sample. This chain connects TRBV20-1 to TRBJ2-1, with D unresolved. The germline V and J ends were trimmed by 7 bases and 5 bases, with 6 bases remaining between them. The CDR3 sequence is 10 residues long. Germline V lookup: CDR1 DFQATT, CDR2 SNEGSKA (reference sequence). The CDR3 protein is CSVQNNEQFF. The CDR3 DNA is TGCAGTGTCCAGAACAATGAGCAGTTCTTC.

The rearrangement links TRBV19 to TRBJ2-3; no definite D call. The CDR3 is 14 residues long. With 4 bases removed from V and 1 base from J, the gap between germline ends came to 9 bases. Germline-derived CDR1 and CDR2 are LNHDA and SQIVND (reference sequence). CDR3: CASSTPPGTDTQYF. The CDR3 DNA reads as TGTGCCAGTAGTACCCCCCCCGGCACAGATACGCAGTATTTT.

V gene TRBV6-5 combines with J gene TRBJ2-2; TRBD2 is a possible D gene (5 bases). CDR3 size: 15 residues. The V gene lost 6 bases and the J gene lost 4 bases, with 15 bases spanning the gap. The V gene's germline CDR1 is MNHEY and CDR2 SVGAGI. This CDR3 is CASSRMGSGTGELFF. CDR3 in DNA: TGTGCCAGCAGCCGCATGGGGAGCGGCACCGGGGAGCTGTTTTTT.

The CDR3: CASSYPGVEAFF. CDR3 coding DNA: TGCGCCAGCAGCTACCCAGGAGTCGAAGCTTTCTTT. The chain joins TRBV5-1 to TRBJ1-1; unclear D gene. CDR1 is SGHRS and CDR2 is YFSETQ in the germline V gene. The CDR3 spans 12 residues. Trimming took 3 bases from V and 8 from J, leaving 11 bases between them.

The chain joins TRBV9 to TRBJ2-3; 8 positions agree with TRBD2. CDR1 and CDR2 (germline): SGDLS, YYNGEE. Losses at the gene ends were 0 bases for V and 5 bases for J; bases not matched to a gene: 8. This CDR3 is 16 amino acids long. CDR3 region: CASSVAGTSLLDTQYF. In DNA, the CDR3 is TGTGCCAGCAGCGTAGCTGGGACTAGTTTATTAGATACGCAGTATTTT.

The chain combines TRBV27 with TRBJ1-1; 7 nucleotides line up with TRBD1. Germline V gives CDR1 MNHEY, CDR2 SMNVEV (reference sequence). CDR3 length: 14 amino acids. Unmatched junction bases numbered 6, after V lost 4 bases and J lost 4 bases. The CDR3 DNA reads as TGTGCCAGCAGTTCCCTGGACAGGAGCACTGAAGCTTTCTTT. This encodes CASSSLDRSTEAFF.

V usage is TRBV5-8 and J usage is TRBJ2-7; 8 nucleotides agree with TRBD1. This CDR3 is built from 13 residues. V lost 5 bases and J lost 6; bases outside the gene matches: 7. Germline CDR1 reads SGHTS; CDR2 reads YDEGEE. The CDR3 sequence is CASRRQGISEQYF. The CDR3 nucleotides read TGTGCCAGCAGGAGACAGGGGATCTCCGAGCAGTACTTC.

As for this clone: Additional DNA sequences in this sample encode the identical CDR3. The genes are TRBV7-2 and TRBJ2-2; D may be TRBD1 (5 bases). The germline V gene has CDR1 SGHTA and CDR2 FQGNSA. This CDR3 comprises 13 residues. Trimming cost V 5 bases and J 5 bases, with 9 bases left between them. The CDR3 protein is CASSPPGTGELFF. The CDR3 DNA sequence: TGTGCCAGCAGCCCCCCAGGGACCGGGGAGCTGTTTTTT.

The chain couples TRBV27 to TRBJ1-2; D unresolved. Germline lookup yields CDR1 MNHEY and CDR2 SMNVEV (reference sequence). Trimming stripped 5 bases from V and 8 bases from J, with 18 bases between. The CDR3 totals 14 residues. The CDR3 region has the DNA TGTGCCAGCAGTCCGAACCTCGGTGTTTCCGGCTACACCTTC. Protein sequence: CASSPNLGVSGYTF.

V gene TRBV6-1 combines with J gene TRBJ2-1; 8 nucleotides match TRBD2. Germline V lookup: CDR1 MNHNS, CDR2 SASEGT. The CDR3 consists of 15 residues. V was clipped by 2 bases and J by 6 bases; unmatched bases: 6. The chain's CDR3 is CASSESGLAPNEQFF. DNA of the CDR3: TGTGCCAGCAGTGAAAGTGGACTAGCCCCCAATGAGCAGTTCTTC.